This T cell receptor (beta chain) was profiled in a study of blood T cells in healthy people across ages. This clonotype was seen many times. Primers used in a second PCR of roughly 6 to 11 cycles were a sample-barcoded 5' primer and a J-beta primer mix. With 12 random nucleotides, a template-switch adaptor tagged each individual cDNA molecule. MiXCR, run by TCRdb on the 5' RACE reads, gives a single entry per CDR3 protein. Counted here are hundreds of thousands of distinct CDR3 sequences, roughly 43% occurring once; the ten biggest clones make up 25% to 35%. Total RNA was isolated from each sample in quantities of at least 5 micrograms. Per germline, CDR1 LGHNA and CDR2 YNFKEQ. Trimming pared 0 bases from V and 7 bases from J, leaving 7 bases between. The CDR3 has 13 amino acids.

Sequencing input: blood. The sequence was obtained from a man of 80 years or more in good health. V and J are TRBV4-2 and TRBJ2-1; the D is unclear. The CDR3: CASSQDLVNEQFF. DNA of the CDR3: TGTGCCAGCAGCCAAGATCTGGTGAATGAGCAGTTCTTC.